This entry lists 14 T cell receptor beta chains sequenced from one sample in a study of T-cell reconstitution after alpha-beta-depleted transplantation in children. TCRbeta library construction was performed incorporating unique molecular identifiers. Each CDR3 protein is one row after TCRdb ran MiXCR on the PCR reads. The top ten hold around 5% of the sample, which has fewer than 1 million distinct CDR3 sequences, under 20% seen once. The sequencing used PBMCs, mostly from graft donor cells, collected 360 days after TCRalphabeta/CD19-depleted stem cell transplant. All receptors derive from a male patient younger than 18 who had a stem cell transplant for acute lymphoblastic leukemia, so the T cells may come from the graft donor.

The gene calls are TRBV6-1 and TRBJ1-1; D is possibly TRBD1 (5 bases). V shed 2 bases and J shed 5 bases, with 15 bases lying between them. The length of the CDR3 is 15 residues. In germline, CDR1 is MNHNS, CDR2 SASEGT. CDR3 bases: TGTGCCAGCAGTGAACTCCTTGGGGGAAGGACTGAAGCTTTCTTT. Encoded protein: CASSELLGGRTEAFF.

This clonotype came up a few times. The rearrangement joins TRBV15 to TRBJ1-2; D remains ambiguous. Germline V gives CDR1 LNHNV, CDR2 YYDKDF (reference sequence). CDR3 length equals 13 residues. V shed 0 bases and J shed 4 bases, with 6 bases lying between them. CDR3 DNA: TGTGCCACCAGCAGAGATAGCACCTATGGCTACACCTTC. Translating gives CATSRDSTYGYTF.

The chain links TRBV20-1 to TRBJ2-1, with TRBD2 matching over 13 bases. CDR3 length: 12 residues. CDR1 and CDR2 from the germline V gene are DFQATT and SNEGSKA (reference sequence). The CDR3 region is CSGTSGNNEQFF. The CDR3 bases are TGCAGCGGGACTAGCGGGAACAATGAGCAGTTCTTC.

This chain links TRBV7-8 with TRBJ1-3, with D unclear. The germline V and J ends were trimmed by 2 bases and 0 bases, with 14 bases remaining between them. CDR1 SGHVS and CDR2 FQNEAQ come from the germline V gene. CDR3 size: 17 residues. The CDR3 region has the DNA TGTGCCAGCAGCTTATCGATTAATGGGGACTCTGGAAACACCATATATTTT. It codes for CASSLSINGDSGNTIYF. The full variable domain, with the rest looked up from reference TRBV7-8 and TRBJ1-3, is GAGVSQSPRYKVAKRGQDVALRCDPISGHVSLFWYQQALGQGPEFLTYFQNEAQLDKSGLPSDRFFAERPEGSVSTLKIQRTQQEDSAVYLCASSLSINGDSGNTIYFGEGSWLTVV.

The V call is TRBV6-5, the J call TRBJ1-1; D ambiguous. This CDR3 has 14 residues. Trimming stripped 2 bases from V and 3 bases from J, with 10 bases between. Germline CDR1 is MNHEY and CDR2 is SVGAGI. CDR3 DNA sequence: TGTGCCAGCAGTTACCAAAAGATTCACACTGAAGCTTTCTTT. It encodes CASSYQKIHTEAFF.

This chain connects TRBV4-1 to TRBJ2-3; possibly TRBD1 for D (6 bases). Germline CDR1 MGHRA, CDR2 YSYEKL. The CDR3 has 15 amino acids. Trimming cost V 0 bases and J 6 bases, with 13 bases left between them. The CDR3 coding sequence is TGCGCCAGCAGCCAAGAAGTATCAGGGGTGGATACGCAGTATTTT. As protein: CASSQEVSGVDTQYF.

This clonotype was counted many times. The gene calls are TRBV5-1 and TRBJ2-1, with 7 bases matching TRBD2. The CDR3 consists of 15 residues. Unmatched junction bases numbered 7, after V lost 1 base and J lost 6 bases. Germline values: CDR1 SGHRS, CDR2 YFSETQ. The CDR3 bases are TGCGCCAGCAGCTTGCCTAGCGGAACTATCAATGAGCAGTTCTTC. Its protein product is CASSLPSGTINEQFF. The full variable domain, in which reference TRBV5-1 and TRBJ2-1 provide the parts outside the CDR3, is KAGVTQTPRYLIKTRGQQVTLSCSPISGHRSVSWYQQTPGQGLQFLFEYFSETQRNKGNFPGRFSGRQFSNSRSEMNVSTLELGDSALYLCASSLPSGTINEQFFGPGTRLTVL.

The chain employs TRBV20-1 and TRBJ1-1; no clear D gene. Germline CDR1 and CDR2: DFQATT and SNEGSKA (reference sequence). The CDR3 spans 14 residues. V lost 5 bases and J 1 base, leaving 14 bases between the germline ends. The CDR3, as DNA: TGCAGTGCTGACCCCGAGACCGGGAACACTGAAGCTTTCTTT. This gives the protein CSADPETGNTEAFF.

In this sample, this clonotype turned up a few times. This chain connects TRBV12-3 or TRBV12-4 to TRBJ2-1; TRBD2 is a possible D gene (6 bases). This CDR3 is 11 amino acids long. Trimming took off 3 bases at V and 15 bases at J, with 12 bases between the two ends. CDR3 in amino acids: CASSFGTFRFF. Written as DNA, the CDR3 is TGTGCCAGCAGTTTCGGGACTTTCCGGTTCTTC.

This clonotype has a handful of counts. The V and J genes are TRBV7-2 and TRBJ2-1; TRBD2 aligns across 12 bases. The trim removed 5 bases at V and 4 bases at J, leaving 6 bases unmatched. CDR3 length equals 16 residues. Germline V gene sequence: CDR1 SGHTA, CDR2 FQGNSA. In DNA form, the CDR3 reads TGTGCCAGCAGCCAGCCCGGACTAGCGGGGTACAATGAGCAGTTCTTC. It codes for CASSQPGLAGYNEQFF.

The genes are TRBV12-3 or TRBV12-4 and TRBJ2-2, with D perhaps TRBD2 (5 bases). The CDR3 spans 16 residues. V gave up 6 bases and J gave up 6 bases, with 20 bases separating them. CDR3 in amino acids: CASSVVRVSGAGELFF. CDR3 nucleotide sequence: TGTGCCAGCAGCGTTGTTAGGGTATCCGGGGCCGGGGAGCTGTTTTTT.

This clonotype has a handful of counts. V gene TRBV20-1 combines with J gene TRBJ1-1; 8 nucleotides align to TRBD1. Trimming at V came to 0 bases and at J to 4 bases, leaving 10 bases not matched to a gene. This CDR3 has 16 residues. Germline loops: CDR1 DFQATT, CDR2 SNEGSKA (reference sequence). The CDR3 spells CSARDGAGGASTEAFF. The CDR3 nucleotides are TGCAGTGCTAGAGATGGGGCAGGGGGCGCGAGCACTGAAGCTTTCTTT.

This clonotype was observed at least ten times. The rearrangement uses TRBV27 and TRBJ1-4, with a possible D match to TRBD1 (5 bases). Between the trimmed V and J ends, which lost 0 bases and 8 bases, there was a span of 16 bases. The CDR3 runs 16 residues. Germline assignment: CDR1 MNHEY and CDR2 SMNVEV (reference sequence). For the CDR3, the DNA is TGTGCCAGCAGTTTATCGGGGTTCAGGGAAGACGAAAAACTGTTTTTT. Translation gives CASSLSGFREDEKLFF.

This clonotype was counted once. V is TRBV7-8 and J is TRBJ1-2; D is ambiguous. Germline loops: CDR1 SGHVS, CDR2 FQNEAQ. The CDR3 totals 18 residues. The V end was cut by 1 base, the J end by 1 base, with 19 bases between. The CDR3 DNA follows: TGTGCCAGCAGCTTAGGGGTCCCCCGACAACGGCATAACTATGGCTACACCTTC. This sequence encodes CASSLGVPRQRHNYGYTF. The full variable domain, completed using reference TRBV7-8 and TRBJ1-2, is GAGVSQSPRYKVAKRGQDVALRCDPISGHVSLFWYQQALGQGPEFLTYFQNEAQLDKSGLPSDRFFAERPEGSVSTLKIQRTQQEDSAVYLCASSLGVPRQRHNYGYTFGSGTRLTVV.